Each of the 2 T cell receptor beta chains below was sequenced from the same sample in a study of blood T cell repertoires in COVID-19. The repertoire was sequenced with immunoSEQ multiplex PCR; TCRdb's copy has only in-frame clones and lacks some. The sample shows around 270,000 clones, 75% to 90% of them seen only once. Input material: peripheral blood. These receptors were taken from a man aged 35-49 years with acute or convalescent COVID-19.

The chain joins TRBV19 to TRBJ1-5; tentative D call: TRBD1 (6 bases). The CDR3 has 18 amino acids. With 4 bases removed from V and 0 bases from J, the gap between germline ends came to 19 bases. In germline, CDR1 is LNHDA, CDR2 SQIVND (reference sequence). The CDR3 loop is CASSTPPAGTFSNQPQHF. The CDR3 DNA follows: TGTGCCAGTAGTACCCCCCCAGCAGGGACATTTAGCAATCAGCCCCAGCATTTT. The full variable domain, in which reference TRBV19 and TRBJ1-5 provide the parts outside the CDR3, is DGGITQSPKYLFRKEGQNVTLSCEQNLNHDAMYWYRQDPGQGLRLIYYSQIVNDFQKGDIAEGYSVSREKKESFPLTVTSAQKNPTAFYLCASSTPPAGTFSNQPQHFGDGTRLSIL.

V gene TRBV6-2 or TRBV6-3 combines with J gene TRBJ1-5; 7 bases agree with TRBD1. There are 17 residues in the CDR3. After removal of 4 bases from V and 0 bases from J, the junction contained 9 bases not matched to a gene. Germline V gene sequence: CDR1 MNHEY, CDR2 SVGEGT. CDR3 sequence (DNA): TGTGCCAGCAGTTTAACAGGGGTGTGGGATAGCAATCAGCCCCAGCATTTT. As protein: CASSLTGVWDSNQPQHF.